Following are 14 T cell receptor beta chains from one sample sequenced in a study of blood T cell repertoires in COVID-19. Method: immunoSEQ multiplex PCR; TCRdb's copy keeps in-frame clones and lacks some. The repertoire includes 140,000 or so clones, 75% to 90% of them detected once, and 10% sits in the top ten. The source material was peripheral blood. These receptors originate from a man aged 55 to 69 with active or convalescent COVID-19.

This chain uses TRBV7-6 with TRBJ2-4, with TRBD1 matching 9 bases. Per germline, CDR1 SGHVS and CDR2 FNYEAQ. J gave up 4 bases and V 5 bases, and 6 bases lay outside the gene matches. This CDR3 spans 15 amino acids. The CDR3 DNA reads TGTGCCAGCAGCGAAACCGGACAGGGGAAAAACATTCAGTACTTC. As protein: CASSETGQGKNIQYF. The complete variable domain, with remaining parts taken from reference TRBV7-6 and TRBJ2-4, reads GAGVSQSPRYKVTKRGQDVALRCDPISGHVSLYWYRQALGQGPEFLTYFNYEAQQDKSGLPNDRFSAERPEGSISTLTIQRTEQRDSAMYRCASSETGQGKNIQYFGAGTRLSVL.

This rearrangement joins TRBV30 to TRBJ1-4; D is uncertain. This CDR3 is 14 amino acids long. Germline V lookup: CDR1 GTSNPN, CDR2 SVGIG (reference sequence). Trimming pared 4 bases from V and 4 bases from J, leaving 13 bases between. The CDR3 reads CAWNGEGLNEKLFF. CDR3 coding DNA: TGTGCCTGGAATGGTGAAGGACTTAATGAAAAACTGTTTTTT.

J is TRBJ1-2 and V is TRBV28; 7 bases line up with TRBD1. The germline V gene has CDR1 MDHEN and CDR2 SYDVKM. V was pared by 5 bases and J by 7 bases, with 7 bases of the junction left unmatched. This CDR3 has 13 amino acids. The CDR3 reads CASSRTGASGYTF. CDR3 DNA sequence: TGTGCCAGCAGTCGTACAGGGGCGAGTGGCTACACCTTC.

The V gene is TRBV6-5, the J gene TRBJ1-4; 7 bases are shared with TRBD1. J lost 8 bases, V lost 6 bases, and 9 bases had no gene match. This CDR3 contains 14 residues. Germline V gene data show CDR1 as MNHEY and CDR2 as SVGAGI. CDR3 DNA sequence: TGTGCCAGCAGAGCCGGGACAGCCAAGGAAAAACTGTTTTTT. Amino acids: CASRAGTAKEKLFF.

The J gene is TRBJ2-7, the V gene TRBV6-6; 9 bases line up with TRBD1. This CDR3 spans 13 amino acids. Unmatched junction bases numbered 4, after V lost 6 bases and J lost 4 bases. Looked up from germline, CDR1 is MNHNY and CDR2 is SVGAGI (reference sequence). The CDR3 protein is CASRWDRVYEQYF. Written as DNA, the CDR3 is TGTGCCAGCAGATGGGACAGGGTATACGAGCAGTACTTC.

V is TRBV11-2 and J is TRBJ2-3, with D maybe TRBD1 (5 bases). V was shortened by 5 bases and J by 4 bases, with 16 bases between the two germline ends. The CDR3 is made up of 15 amino acids. CDR1 is SGHAT, CDR2 FQNNGV, per germline. In DNA, the CDR3 is TGTGCCAGCAGCACCCGACCAGGGTTGGCAGATACGCAGTATTTT. It encodes CASSTRPGLADTQYF.

The V gene is TRBV24-1, the J gene TRBJ2-1; 10 bases are shared with TRBD2. V was clipped by 5 bases and J by 1 base; unmatched bases: 4. This CDR3 has 16 residues. Per germline, CDR1 KGHDR and CDR2 SFDVKD. CDR3 nucleotide sequence: TGTGCCACCAGTGGTCTAGCGGGAGTTTCCTACAATGAGCAGTTCTTC. Its protein product is CATSGLAGVSYNEQFF.

The chain is built from TRBV27 and TRBJ2-5; 7 bases agree with TRBD2. Germline V lookup: CDR1 MNHEY, CDR2 SMNVEV (reference sequence). CDR3 length: 13 amino acids. The V gene end was trimmed by 3 bases and the J gene end by 7 bases; junction bases not matched to a gene: 5. The CDR3 coding sequence is TGTGCCAGCAGTTTGGGCGGGAGTGGGACCCAGTACTTC. Its translation is CASSLGGSGTQYF.

The chain couples TRBV4-1 to TRBJ1-2; the match to TRBD1 covers 9 bases. J lost 6 bases, V lost 2 bases, and 10 bases had no gene match. The CDR3 spans 16 residues. Germline assignment: CDR1 MGHRA and CDR2 YSYEKL. This chain's CDR3 is CASSQNRDREKNGYTF. CDR3 nucleotides: TGCGCCAGCAGCCAAAACCGGGACAGGGAGAAAAATGGCTACACCTTC.

The V call is TRBV11-2, the J call TRBJ2-5; TRBD1 agrees at 10 bases. J gave up 4 bases and V 0 bases, and 8 bases lay outside the gene matches. The CDR3 runs to 17 residues. Germline values: CDR1 SGHAT, CDR2 FQNNGV. The CDR3 bases are TGTGCCAGCAGCTTAGACGGGACAGGGGTGAGGCGAGAGACCCAGTACTTC. Translation: CASSLDGTGVRRETQYF.

Judged by abundance, this clone is medium-sized (0.01 to 0.1%). This rearrangement joins TRBV18 to TRBJ1-3; D is uncertain. Germline values: CDR1 KGHSH, CDR2 LQKENI. Trimming left V 3 bases short and J 4 bases short, with 13 bases between. The CDR3 runs 15 residues. In nucleotides, the CDR3 is TGTGCCAGCTCACCGGGCAGTTTCACAGGAAACACCATATATTTT. It translates to CASSPGSFTGNTIYF.

V and J are TRBV4-1 and TRBJ2-7; tentatively, D is TRBD2 (5 bases). Trimming stripped 1 base from V and 3 bases from J, with 10 bases between. CDR3 length: 14 amino acids. The germline CDR1 and CDR2 sequences are MGHRA and YSYEKL. CDR3 coding DNA: TGCGCCAGCAGCCAAGCACTAGTAGGCTACGAGCAGTACTTC. This sequence encodes CASSQALVGYEQYF.

DNA for the CDR3: TGTGCCAGCAGCTTTCGGACTAGCGGGAGGACAAATGAGCAGTTCTTC. Translating it yields CASSFRTSGRTNEQFF. This sequence joins TRBV11-2 and TRBJ2-1; 14 bases line up with TRBD2. V lost 3 bases to trimming and J lost 7 bases; unmatched junction nucleotides: 5. Germline CDR1 SGHAT, CDR2 FQNNGV. There are 16 residues in the CDR3.

The chain employs TRBV19 and TRBJ1-1, with 10 bases identical to TRBD1. The CDR3 is made up of 16 amino acids. In germline, CDR1 is LNHDA, CDR2 SQIVND (reference sequence). J lost 0 bases, V lost 1 base, and 2 bases had no gene match. The CDR3 DNA reads TGTGCCAGTAGTATAGGGGGACAGGGGATGAACACTGAAGCTTTCTTT. It yields the protein CASSIGGQGMNTEAFF.